This T cell receptor beta chain was sequenced for a study of cytomegalovirus exposure and HLA in healthy donors (dated by TCRdb to between 2016 and 2019). At the level of the whole study: According to an earlier analysis of 587 of the donors, about 179 million T cells yielded some 120 million unique TCR beta sequences and less than 300 Gb of sequence data. Of the 350 to 450 genotyped donors, over 65% fell in the genetic ancestry cluster associated with self-reported Caucasian donors. A later analysis re-analyzed previously published TCR beta repertoires from 600 to 850 donors and added high-resolution HLA genotyping to study TCR occurrence patterns. Every repertoire in the discovery cohort had been generated on one and the same sequencing platform. In an earlier analysis of roughly 540 of the donors, high-throughput TCR beta sequencing was used to judge whether each TCR beta V gene segment behaved as functional or pseudogenic. The T cell repertoires of roughly 660 subjects were profiled by immunosequencing and related to cytomegalovirus serostatus. Four to six DR-DQ haplotypes were handled as single units for association and clustering, since linkage in the cohort was strong. An early release that covered roughly 600 HLA-typed donors contained approximately 290 gigabases of sequencing data and approximately 85 million unique TCR sequences. The aim of the study was to test whether cataloging public T cell receptors could identify signatures of past pathogen exposure. Donor age, sex, ethnicity and CMV serostatus were collected together with the repertoire data. Among some 400 genotyped donors of the cohort, an average of around 250,000 unique TCR beta nucleotide sequences was sequenced per donor, of which about 19% were non-productive. Typing coverage varied by locus: roughly 629-640 donors for A, B, C, DRB1 and DQB1; approximately 500 for DQA1; approximately 570 for DPA1; around 490 for DPB1. A later genetic analysis took genome-wide SNP genotypes for about 55% of the roughly 700 donors and used that subset as a discovery cohort. To predict cytomegalovirus infection status, the study combined high-throughput TCR immunosequencing, statistical association of individual TCRs with disease status, and machine learning. Rather than using new phenotypic data, the later analysis identified candidate immune exposures from TCR beta sequences and from how often those sequences occurred across donors. Class I and class II HLA loci were covered by the typing at four-digit resolution. Besides the first cohort of roughly 660 subjects, a separate validation cohort made up of about 120 different subjects was used.

Remarks on this clone: Its specific antigen is unknown. No qualities accompany the bases; no much larger clone lies one base away.

Study-level results and caveats: A later analysis reported that several top co-occurrence clusters appeared linked to parvovirus B19, influenza, CMV and Epstein-Barr virus. Only TCR beta chains were sequenced in this cohort, and the absence of alpha or paired-chain data limited detectable features. A later genetic analysis associated a missense DCLRE1C variant with V-gene and J-gene trimming of TCR beta chains, and an independent cohort replicated the association. HLA typing was unavailable for some donors at each locus, so association tests used only the typed subset. Specific HLA alleles were associated with 15,000 to 20,000 TCR beta sequences at a false discovery rate of 0.05 in a later analysis. Because counts were too low, roughly 16 rarely observed V segments, including chromosome 9 orphons, were excluded from the earlier analysis of roughly 580 of the donors. Presence/absence analyses assumed roughly uniform sequencing depth across donors, an assumption that may not hold. A later analysis found that TCR association rates varied across HLA loci, with DRB1 alleles showing the most associated TCRs and HLA-C alleles the fewest. In a later analysis, most CMV-associated TCR beta chains were found to appear HLA-restricted, with HLA associations seemingly driven largely by CMV exposure. A later genetic analysis reported fewer N-insertions in productive TCRs among donors in an Asian-associated ancestry cluster than the roughly 620-donor mean. Because the 87-base-pair reads could not distinguish some IMGT-functional V segments, including TRBV6-2 and TRBV6-3, those segments were excluded. A later analysis found that HLA-associated TCR beta chains were more clonally expanded and had lower generation probabilities than equally common non-associated chains. The classifier was reported to diagnose cytomegalovirus status with high specificity and sensitivity in both the original cohort and the validation cohort. When HLA alleles, especially DR and DQ, strongly co-occurred, attributing TCR associations to individual alleles was difficult. Correlated functional status among segregating V segments might be attributable to linkage disequilibrium, but an unknown experimental factor could not be ruled out. The sequencing pipeline was judged likely to have produced a cluster of highly shared sequence variants as a technical artifact. Three of the identified cytomegalovirus-associated TCR beta chains were confirmed in vitro to be specific for cytomegalovirus antigens. A total of fewer than 200 TCR beta chains were listed by the study as associated with cytomegalovirus. Immune exposure information for the cohort was limited to CMV serostatus. The authors suggested that the approach could potentially be extended to other disease states and immunological phenotypes. A further reported finding was that TCR beta sequences accurately predicted the HLA-A and HLA-B alleles for most subjects in the first cohort. An earlier analysis of approximately 500 of the donors showed that most TCR beta V segments appeared in productive rearrangements either about 87% or about 30% of the time, which broadly matched IMGT annotations. While some public TCRs were present in many individuals, most TCR sequences turned up only very rarely across donors.

In total, roughly 710 healthy bone marrow donors made up the cohort. Cohort members were all nominally healthy when sampled, although unrecorded immune exposures were likely present. The donor tested CMV seronegative and was one of the 352 seronegative cohort members. A peripheral blood sample was collected from each donor, and TCR beta sequencing was performed on peripheral blood mononuclear cells. The Qiagen DNeasy Blood Extraction Kit was used to extract genomic DNA from the blood cell samples. Relative to germline, V is missing 8 bases and J is missing 1 base, with 3 bases of the junction outside any gene match. Counted from cysteine to phenylalanine, this CDR3 has 13 amino acids. The CDR3 DNA has 39 bases and is translated from base 1. The germline V gene encodes CDR1 MNHEY and CDR2 SVGAGI. Receptors were amplified or captured by the immunoSEQ multiplex PCR assay. For the multiplex PCR, a mixture combining 60 forward primers for TCR Vbeta segments and 13 reverse primers for TCR Jbeta segments was used. Amplification of the CDR3 region of rearranged TCR beta genes was performed with a multiplex PCR assay on genomic DNA. Amplified TCR beta libraries were sequenced as 87-base-pair reads on the Illumina HiSeq System. Per the authors' processing: In a later analysis, tens of millions of unique TCR beta chains were counted across the approximately 620 repertoires, and around 10 million of these chains were shared by at least two donors. To remove PCR and sequencing errors, raw reads were error-corrected and collapsed into unique sequences using a nearest-neighbor algorithm that merged closely related sequences. To assign V, D and J gene segments, CDR3 sequences were aligned to IMGT reference sequences. For a sequence to be retained, at least a six-nucleotide match to both a V gene segment and a J gene segment was required. Rearrangements were classified as productive when the CDR3 lacked stop codons and remained in frame with V and J, and all other rearrangements were classified as non-productive. CDR3 was defined by IMGT convention, running from the second conserved V-encoded cysteine to the conserved J-encoded phenylalanine. Sequences without an unambiguous match to a single V gene segment were excluded from the earlier analysis of several hundred of the donors. An earlier analysis of around 600 of the donors classified V segments as functional when productive rearrangements were above 56.7% and as segregating when the standard deviation between donors was above 5%. A statistical classification framework was built to diagnose cytomegalovirus status from the catalog of TCR beta chain sequences. In a later analysis, TCR nucleotide sequences were compared against IMGT/GENE-DB human TR gene sequences so that V and J genes could be assigned. In a later analysis, CDR3 sequences and most-parsimonious VDJ recombination scenarios were assigned using the TCRdist pipeline. In a later analysis, each TCR beta chain was defined by its CDR3 amino acid sequence together with its V-gene family, and reads without a unique V-gene family were excluded. A later analysis removed several hundred highly shared, low-generation-probability nucleotide sequences to deal with suspected cross-contamination and a sequencing artifact. In a later analysis, a clonal expansion index was calculated for each public chain from normalized within-repertoire ranks of inferred template counts. In a later analysis, generation probabilities were computed with a VDJ recombination model fitted to out-of-frame rearrangements, and the resulting probabilities were checked against IGoR. In a later analysis, hypergeometric tests were used to score TCR-TCR, TCR-HLA and TCR-CMV co-occurrence, with a repertoire-size bias correction applied to TCR pairs. False discovery rates were estimated in a later analysis by permuting HLA or CMV assignments 20 times. In a later analysis, co-occurring TCRs were grouped with DBSCAN, and TCRdist sequence similarity was added when clustering was performed within HLA-allele-positive subsets. For co-occurrence clustering, repertoires with fewer than 30,000 or more than 120,000 public chains were excluded, along with a handful of repertoires with anomalous nucleotide sharing. TCRdb provides this immuneACCESS table in a form limited to in-frame rearrangements. Some clones are lacking; in checked studies, under half of them reflect an unresolved V gene, and why the rest are absent is not known. V and J calls and clone size are copied from that table; D and trimming were computed from the DNA. The sample table records about 64,000 clones; about 85% of these occur just once. The ten largest account for about 10% of the sample.

The chain employs TRBV6-5 and TRBJ2-3; 7 central nucleotides agree with TRBD2. The TCR originated in a female donor in good health and CMV-seronegative. The sequenced sample was PBMCs. The CDR3 region has the sequence CASFAGGTDTQYF. The nucleotide sequence reads TGTGCCAGCTTTGCGGGGGGCACAGATACGCAGTATTTT.